The entry that follows covers one T cell receptor beta chain sequence. Its specificity is not known. Germline CDR1 is LGHDT and CDR2 is YNNKEL (reference sequence). This CDR3 is 11 amino acids long. This specimen comes from a study of monozygotic twins with inflammatory bowel disease. Overall study results and limits: Clonotypes shared with others were fewer in IBD patients than in healthy twins, especially with disease activity. A reduction in TCRbeta diversity (inverse Simpson) was seen in IBD patients relative to healthy co-twins.

Researchers used template switching to add UMIs featuring a 6-nucleotide sample barcode. Each CDR3 protein gets one entry in TCRdb, which reprocessed the 5' RACE reads and gives no DNA. The listing contains roughly 90,000 distinct CDR3 sequences. Sample: blood. This TCR came from a human donor with ulcerative colitis or Crohn's disease, or a healthy co-twin of an affected twin (not recorded which). The chain couples TRBV3-1 to TRBJ2-3. The CDR3: CASSLENTQYF.